This T cell receptor beta chain originates from a study of breast tumors, draining lymph nodes, adjacent tissues. Germline loops: CDR1 LGHDT, CDR2 YNNKEL (reference sequence). V lost 4 bases and J 5 bases, leaving 14 bases between the germline ends. This CDR3 region has 14 residues. TCRdb recomputed calls from the multiplex PCR reads with MiXCR, one row per CDR3 protein. This sample has about 100,000 distinct CDR3 sequences, with roughly 20% found just once. Breast cancer patients provided tissue from their axillary draining lymph nodes. A remark on this clonotype: Its target is not known. The CDR3 does not close with the conserved phenylalanine or tryptophan, likely indicating a read error.

Study-level results: The lymph node origin of tumor T cells was framed as consistent with a hypothesis, not demonstrated. Compared with lymph nodes, tumors were less diverse; compared with nontumor tissue, more. Compared with basal-like, luminal-like tumors shared significantly more repertoire with nontumor tissue. The data were judged consistent with most tumor T cells coming from lymph node and expanding in tumor.

The source of this sequence is a female donor with breast cancer. Some clones in this sample may be carry-over from other donors' samples. V usage is TRBV3-1 and J usage is TRBJ2-5; the D gene is possibly TRBD1 (6 bases). Sequenced sample: axillary lymph node tissue. The chain's CDR3 is CASSLNRVSETQYL. The CDR3 DNA follows: TGTGCCAGCAGCCTTAACAGGGTCAGCGAGACCCAGTACCTC.